The present T cell receptor beta chain was sequenced within a study of T cell changes during pregnancy in multiple sclerosis. The method was immunoSEQ multiplex PCR; TCRdb's version includes in-frame clones alone and lacks a portion of them. Found here are tens of thousands of clones, roughly 87% of them singletons; the top ten hold around 2.1%. V trimming: 6 bases; J trimming: 6 bases; junction bases outside the gene matches: 5. Germline V gives CDR1 MNHNS, CDR2 SASEGT. This CDR3 has 14 residues. The receptor was isolated from a female donor in good health, enrolled as a control in a pregnancy study. The V gene is TRBV6-1, the J gene TRBJ2-3, with 11 bases lining up with TRBD2. This specimen was peripheral blood, taken in the second trimester of pregnancy. The CDR3 spells CASRVAGGGDTQYF. CDR3 nucleotides: TGTGCCAGCAGGGTAGCGGGAGGGGGGGATACGCAGTATTTT.